These T cell receptor beta chains were read from a single sample in a study of blood T cell repertoires in COVID-19. Clones were read by immunoSEQ multiplex PCR, and TCRdb kept only the in-frame ones, dropping some. The sample shows around 35,000 clones, over 70% of them seen only once. Input material: peripheral blood. The receptors originated from a man in his 70s with COVID-19, enrolled during active disease. Both conserved end residues are part of each CDR3. Each record gives: V gene, J gene, CDR3 protein.

TRBV3-1/TRBV3-2	TRBJ1-1	CASSQPGVYTEAFF
TRBV5-5	TRBJ1-2	CASSRAPDRVMNYGYTF
TRBV5-1	TRBJ2-6	CASGDSSGANVLTF
TRBV6-5	TRBJ2-1	CASSYSRLRNEQFF
TRBV15	-	CATSIGSGSLSYEQYF
TRBV2	TRBJ2-1	CASRAWTSSYNEQFF
TRBV27	TRBJ2-3	CASSPLGHHPTDTQYF
TRBV15	TRBJ1-2	CATSRNRGNHYGYTF
TRBV6-6	TRBJ1-1	CASNSPGFSIEAFF
TRBV29-1	TRBJ2-7	CSVEIIGTETYEQYF
TRBV9	TRBJ1-2	CASSTDRGIVVGGYTF
TRBV28	TRBJ2-3	CASRYRDRGDTQYF
TRBV19	TRBJ1-5	CASSTGGGNQPQHF
TRBV25-1	TRBJ1-3	CASSDWMGLVSGNTIYF
TRBV5-6	TRBJ2-2	CASSPIDNRVANTGELFF
TRBV2	TRBJ1-1	CASPNGIGQGATEAFF
TRBV11-2	TRBJ1-1	CASSLEGGVTEAFF